Given below is one TCR beta chain in context. This clonotype is medium-sized (0.01 to 0.1%) in its sample. No cognate antigen has been identified for it. No quality values exist for individual bases; no much larger clone is one base distant. The data were taken from a study of T cell repertoires in aging, cancer and after chemotherapy (dated by TCRdb to between 2019 and 2020). Describing the broader study: Donors were distributed across six age groups ranging from 30 or younger to 70 or older, with at least three individuals included per group. In the hematological group, the paired samples taken before and after chemotherapy came from chronic lymphocytic leukemia patients who were treated with regimens based on fludarabine or bendamustine. The full dataset contained millions of TCR reads. To examine immunoaging and T cell reconstitution after chemotherapy, the study profiled TCR beta repertoires in peripheral blood from healthy donors and cancer patients. A cohort of under 250 cancer patients (approximately 92 with hematological and 124 with solid cancers) was assembled, and roughly 98 healthy donors were included as a reference group. Overall results and qualifications from the work: Significantly lower blood TCR diversity and higher clonality were observed in untreated patients with hematological or solid cancers than in age-matched healthy donors. In both cancer cohorts, the median generation probability rose over the chemotherapy interval, which suggests that the repertoire was reconstituted through rebound thymic output. In healthy donors, the decline in TCR diversity with age was mainly explained by loss of richness, whereas in cancer patients loss of evenness was also found to contribute. Lymphoid organ infiltration was present in the hematological cancer patients, and this infiltration may itself impair thymic emigration or the expansion of peripheral T cells. According to the authors, the repertoire data do not permit conclusions about immunological memory after chemotherapy.

Multiplex touch-down PCR with a mixed TRB-A/B primer pool was used to amplify rearranged TRB sequences covering the V, D and J segments. Illumina adapters and sample indices were added to the amplicons in two consecutive PCR reactions performed with Phusion HS II polymerase. After gel purification with the NucleoSpin Gel and PCR Clean-up kit, the amplicons were checked using Qubit and an Agilent 2100 Bioanalyzer. Sequencing of the libraries was done on an Illumina MiSeq with paired-end, single-indexed 600-cycle runs. From the authors' description of their analysis: Processing of the TRB sequences was carried out with MiXCR versions 2.12 and 3.0.5. Each unique CDR3 nucleotide sequence was treated as one clone, and only productive sequences with two or more reads were kept. The repertoire metrics were Shannon diversity, evenness, clonality (calculated as one minus evenness), and diversity profiles parameterized by alpha from 0 to 5. The IGoR algorithm was used to calculate generation probabilities of clones in the paired pre- and post-chemotherapy samples. The public reads were reanalyzed by TCRdb: fastp trimming at Q25, MiXCR alignment, in-frame beta chains only. Identical CDR3 proteins give one entry, which carries the most common genes and DNA. The V and J calls and clone size come from TCRdb's table, not from the authors' own analysis. Present in this sample are fewer than 4,500 distinct CDR3 sequences, 27% of which were seen just once. The top ten constitute roughly a third of the sample.

Trimming takes 7 bases off V and 6 bases off J; junction bases not matched to a gene: 4. From a lookup of the germline V gene, CDR1 and CDR2 are SQVTM and ANQGSEA. The CDR3 runs 11 amino acids, cysteine and phenylalanine included. Only the CDR3 portion is preserved as DNA: 33 bases, with reading frame beginning at the first base. Genomic DNA extracted from peripheral blood, rather than sorted cells or RNA, was used as the source for amplification of TCR beta rearrangements. Sequenced material: blood. This chain joins TRBV29-1 to TRBJ2-3, with 7 bases matching TRBD1. The clonotype comes from a human donor with a blood cancer. CDR3 region: CSADRVDTQYF. The DNA reads as follows: TGCAGCGCCGACAGGGTCGATACGCAGTATTTT.